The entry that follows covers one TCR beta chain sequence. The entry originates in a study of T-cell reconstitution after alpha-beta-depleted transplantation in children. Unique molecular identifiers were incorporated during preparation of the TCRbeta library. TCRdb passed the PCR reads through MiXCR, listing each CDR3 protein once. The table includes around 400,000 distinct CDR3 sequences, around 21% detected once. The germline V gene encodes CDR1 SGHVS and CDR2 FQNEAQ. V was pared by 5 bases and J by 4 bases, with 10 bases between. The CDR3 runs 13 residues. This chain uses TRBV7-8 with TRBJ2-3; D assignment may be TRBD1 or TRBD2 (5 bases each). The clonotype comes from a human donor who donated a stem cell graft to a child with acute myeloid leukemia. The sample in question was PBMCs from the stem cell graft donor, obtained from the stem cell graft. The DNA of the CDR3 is TGTGCCAGCAGCCCCCTGGGACCAGATACGCAGTATTTT. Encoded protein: CASSPLGPDTQYF. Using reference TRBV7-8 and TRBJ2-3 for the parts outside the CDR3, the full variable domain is GAGVSQSPRYKVAKRGQDVALRCDPISGHVSLFWYQQALGQGPEFLTYFQNEAQLDKSGLPSDRFFAERPEGSVSTLKIQRTQQEDSAVYLCASSPLGPDTQYFGPGTRLTVL.